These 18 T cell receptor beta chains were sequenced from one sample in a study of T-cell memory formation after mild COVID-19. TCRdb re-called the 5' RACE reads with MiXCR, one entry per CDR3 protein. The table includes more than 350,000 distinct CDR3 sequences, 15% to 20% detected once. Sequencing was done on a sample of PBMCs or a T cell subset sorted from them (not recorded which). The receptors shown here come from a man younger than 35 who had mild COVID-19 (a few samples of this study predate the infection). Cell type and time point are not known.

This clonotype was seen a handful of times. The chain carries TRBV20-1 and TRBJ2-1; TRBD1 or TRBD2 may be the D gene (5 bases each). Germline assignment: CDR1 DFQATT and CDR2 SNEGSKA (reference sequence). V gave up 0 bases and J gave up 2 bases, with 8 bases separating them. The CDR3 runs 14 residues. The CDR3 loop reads CSARDGDPYNEQFF. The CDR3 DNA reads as TGCAGTGCTAGAGATGGGGACCCCTACAATGAGCAGTTCTTC.

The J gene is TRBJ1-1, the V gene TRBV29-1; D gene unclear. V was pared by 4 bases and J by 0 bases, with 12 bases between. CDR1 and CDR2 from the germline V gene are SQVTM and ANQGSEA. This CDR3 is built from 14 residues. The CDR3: CSVVGIRLNTEAFF. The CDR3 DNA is TGCAGCGTTGTAGGAATACGACTGAACACTGAAGCTTTCTTT.

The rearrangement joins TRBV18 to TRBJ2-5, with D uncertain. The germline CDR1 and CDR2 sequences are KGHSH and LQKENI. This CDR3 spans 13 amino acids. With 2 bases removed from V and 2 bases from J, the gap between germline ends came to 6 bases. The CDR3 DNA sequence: TGTGCCAGCTCACCAACGCAGCAAGAGACCCAGTACTTC. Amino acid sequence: CASSPTQQETQYF.

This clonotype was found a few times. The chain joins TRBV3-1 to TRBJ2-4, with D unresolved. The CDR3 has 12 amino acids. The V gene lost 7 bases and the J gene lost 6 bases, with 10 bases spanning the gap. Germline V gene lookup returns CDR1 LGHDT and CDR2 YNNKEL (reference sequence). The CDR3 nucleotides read TGTGCCAGCACCGGCGTGGGAAACATTCAGTACTTC. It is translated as CASTGVGNIQYF.

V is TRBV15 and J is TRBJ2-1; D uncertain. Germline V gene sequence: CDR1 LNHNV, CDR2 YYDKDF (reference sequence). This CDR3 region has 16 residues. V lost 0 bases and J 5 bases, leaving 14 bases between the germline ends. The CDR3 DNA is TGTGCCACCAGCAGAGATGGGCCCAGGACGGACAATGAGCAGTTCTTC. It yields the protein CATSRDGPRTDNEQFF.

The CDR3 nucleotides read TGTGCCAGCAGCACTGGGACAGGGGGACAAGAGACCCAGTACTTC. Translating it yields CASSTGTGGQETQYF. This chain uses TRBV7-3 with TRBJ2-5; 11 positions match TRBD1. With 5 bases clipped from V and 2 bases from J, the junction kept 4 bases outside the gene matches. CDR1 SGHTA and CDR2 FQGTGA come from the germline V gene. The CDR3 length is 15 residues.

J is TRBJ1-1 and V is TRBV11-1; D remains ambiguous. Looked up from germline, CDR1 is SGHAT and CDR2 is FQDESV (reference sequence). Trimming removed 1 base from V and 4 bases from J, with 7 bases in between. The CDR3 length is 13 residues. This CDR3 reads CASSLVEATEAFF. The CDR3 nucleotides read TGTGCCAGCAGCTTAGTGGAGGCCACTGAAGCTTTCTTT.

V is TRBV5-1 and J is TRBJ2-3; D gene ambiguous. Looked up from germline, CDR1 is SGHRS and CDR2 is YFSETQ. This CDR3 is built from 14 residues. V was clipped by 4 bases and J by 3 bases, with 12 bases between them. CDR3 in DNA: TGCGCCAGCAGCGGGGAAATGGGGACAGATACGCAGTATTTT. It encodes CASSGEMGTDTQYF.

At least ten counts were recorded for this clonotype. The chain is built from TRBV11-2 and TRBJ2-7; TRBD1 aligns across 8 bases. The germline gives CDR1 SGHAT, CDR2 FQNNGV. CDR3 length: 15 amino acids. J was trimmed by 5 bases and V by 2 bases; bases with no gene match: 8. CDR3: CASSLIQGATHEQYV. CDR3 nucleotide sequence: TGTGCCAGCAGCTTAATCCAGGGGGCTACCCACGAGCAGTACGTC.

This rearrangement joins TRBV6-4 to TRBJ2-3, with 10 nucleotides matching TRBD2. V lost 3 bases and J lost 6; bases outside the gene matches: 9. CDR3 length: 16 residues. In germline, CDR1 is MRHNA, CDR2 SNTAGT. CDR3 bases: TGTGCCAGCAGTGAGTCTAGCGGGGGCCAACTTGATACGCAGTATTTT. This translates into CASSESSGGQLDTQYF.

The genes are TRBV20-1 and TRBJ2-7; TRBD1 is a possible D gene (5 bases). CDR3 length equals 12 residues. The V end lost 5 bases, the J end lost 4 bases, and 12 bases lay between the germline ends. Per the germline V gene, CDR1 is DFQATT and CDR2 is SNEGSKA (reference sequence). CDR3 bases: TGCAGTGCTGAGACAGTTTCGTACGAGCAGTACGTC. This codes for CSAETVSYEQYV.

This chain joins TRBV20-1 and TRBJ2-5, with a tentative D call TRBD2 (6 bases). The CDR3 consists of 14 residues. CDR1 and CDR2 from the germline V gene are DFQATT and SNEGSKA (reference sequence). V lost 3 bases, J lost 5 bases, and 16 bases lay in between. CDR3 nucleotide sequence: TGCAGTGCTAGTGGGACTCTTCCACAGGAGACCCAGTACTTC. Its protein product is CSASGTLPQETQYF.

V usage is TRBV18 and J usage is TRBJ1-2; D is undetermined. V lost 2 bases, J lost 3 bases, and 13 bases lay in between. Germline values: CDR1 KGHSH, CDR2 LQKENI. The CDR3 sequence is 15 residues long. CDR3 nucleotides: TGTGCCAGCTCACCAGGAGATGGCACTGACTATGGCTACACCTTC. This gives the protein CASSPGDGTDYGYTF.

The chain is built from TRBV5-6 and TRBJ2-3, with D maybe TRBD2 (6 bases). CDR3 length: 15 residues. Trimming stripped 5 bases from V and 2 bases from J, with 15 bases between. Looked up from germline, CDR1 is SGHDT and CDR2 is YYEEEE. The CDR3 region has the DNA TGTGCCAGCAGAGGGACTCTCACCACCACAGATACGCAGTATTTT. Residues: CASRGTLTTTDTQYF.

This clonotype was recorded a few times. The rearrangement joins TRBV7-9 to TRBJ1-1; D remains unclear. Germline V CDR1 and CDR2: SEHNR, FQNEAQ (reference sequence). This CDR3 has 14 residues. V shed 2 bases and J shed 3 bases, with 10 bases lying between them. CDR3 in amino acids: CASSLIGSDTEAFF. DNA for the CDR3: TGTGCCAGCAGCTTAATCGGCAGCGACACTGAAGCTTTCTTT.

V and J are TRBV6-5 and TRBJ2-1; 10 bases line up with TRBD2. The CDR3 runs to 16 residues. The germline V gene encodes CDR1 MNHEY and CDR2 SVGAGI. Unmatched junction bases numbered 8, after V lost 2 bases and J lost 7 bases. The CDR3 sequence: CASSYRPSGGPNEQFF. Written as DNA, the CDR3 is TGTGCCAGCAGTTACCGTCCTAGCGGGGGACCTAATGAGCAGTTCTTC.

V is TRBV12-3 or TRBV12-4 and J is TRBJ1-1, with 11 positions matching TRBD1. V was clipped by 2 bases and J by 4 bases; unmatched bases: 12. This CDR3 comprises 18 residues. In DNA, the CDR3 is TGTGCCAGCAGTTTATTAGGTGGAGGACAGGGGGCGATCACTGAAGCTTTCTTT. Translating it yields CASSLLGGGQGAITEAFF.

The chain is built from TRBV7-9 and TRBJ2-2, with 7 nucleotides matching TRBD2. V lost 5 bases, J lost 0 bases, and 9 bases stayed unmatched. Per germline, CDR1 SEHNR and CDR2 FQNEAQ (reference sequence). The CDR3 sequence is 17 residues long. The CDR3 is CASSPGGRQTNTGELFF. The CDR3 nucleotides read TGTGCCAGCAGCCCGGGGGGACGGCAGACGAACACCGGGGAGCTGTTTTTT.